This is a list of T cell receptor beta chains from one sample in a study of neurological immune-mediated disorders. In TCRdb, the 5' RACE reads were re-called with MiXCR into one record per CDR3 protein. Seen here are under 90,000 distinct CDR3 sequences, about 9.4% observed once, and the top ten hold about 1.7%. Sequenced: PBMCs. All receptors come from a middle-aged man in good health. Each CDR3 is given with its conserved first and last residue. The order of the fields is CDR3 protein, CDR3 DNA, V gene, D gene, J gene, clone size. D genes are given only for firm matches. Where a row states a size, it is once, few, many or the class of an expanded clone; other rows omit it.

CDR3: CASTGQPGLANTDTQYF; DNA: TGTGCCAGCACCGGACAGCCGGGACTAGCGAACACAGATACGCAGTATTTT; V: TRBV7-9; D: TRBD2; J: TRBJ2-3; size: many
CDR3: CAWRTQGGSGELFF; DNA: TGTGCCTGGAGGACCCAGGGTGGCTCCGGGGAGCTGTTTTTT; V: TRBV30; D: NA; J: TRBJ2-2; size: few
CDR3: CASSPTGVSTQYF; DNA: TGTGCCAGCAGTCCGACAGGGGTTTCAACCCAGTACTTC; V: TRBV27; D: TRBD1; J: TRBJ2-5; size: many
CDR3: CASSERPIQFRDTQYF; DNA: TGTGCCAGCAGCGAAAGGCCCATCCAGTTCAGGGATACGCAGTATTTT; V: TRBV3-1; D: NA; J: TRBJ2-3; size: many
CDR3: CAINKGGADSEQYF; DNA: TGTGCCATCAACAAAGGGGGGGCGGACTCCGAGCAGTACTTC; V: TRBV10-3; D: NA; J: TRBJ2-7; size: many
CDR3: CASSVEQRAYEQYF; DNA: TGCGCCAGCAGCGTGGAACAGAGAGCCTACGAGCAGTACTTC; V: TRBV5-1; D: NA; J: TRBJ2-7; size: many
CDR3: CSVEVDRGNTIYF; DNA: TGCAGCGTTGAAGTCGACAGGGGGAACACCATATATTTT; V: TRBV29-1; D: TRBD1; J: TRBJ1-3; size: many
CDR3: CASSLGLGGTQYF; DNA: TGTGCCAGCAGTTTAGGGCTAGGGGGGACCCAGTACTTC; V: TRBV12-3/TRBV12-4; D: NA; J: TRBJ2-5; size: many
CDR3: CASSIPITRGVGAEQFF; DNA: TGCGCCAGCAGTATCCCCATTACGCGGGGCGTAGGGGCGGAGCAGTTCTTC; V: TRBV5-1; D: NA; J: TRBJ2-1; size: many
CDR3: CARRTLGTDSNSQETQYF; DNA: TGTGCCAGGAGGACCCTCGGGACAGACTCGAACTCCCAAGAGACCCAGTACTTC; V: TRBV2; D: TRBD1; J: TRBJ2-5; size: NA
CDR3: CASIVGGGSGNEQFF; DNA: TGTGCCAGCATCGTAGGGGGGGGCTCAGGCAATGAGCAGTTCTTC; V: TRBV28; D: NA; J: TRBJ2-1; size: many
CDR3: CSVEEANTNYGYTF; DNA: TGCAGCGTTGAAGAGGCCAACACTAACTATGGCTACACCTTC; V: TRBV29-1; D: NA; J: TRBJ1-2; size: many
CDR3: CAISESRYSQNTGELFF; DNA: TGTGCCATCAGTGAGTCGAGGTACAGTCAGAACACCGGGGAGCTGTTTTTT; V: TRBV10-3; D: NA; J: TRBJ2-2; size: many
CDR3: CASSLGSGPRTDTQYF; DNA: TGTGCCAGCAGTTTGGGTAGCGGACCTCGCACAGATACGCAGTATTTT; V: TRBV12-3/TRBV12-4; D: NA; J: TRBJ2-3; size: many
CDR3: CSVEGGDTQYF; DNA: TGCAGCGTTGAAGGGGGTGATACGCAGTATTTT; V: TRBV29-1; D: NA; J: TRBJ2-3; size: many
CDR3: CASSLRDEQYF; DNA: TGCGCCAGCAGCTTGCGGGACGAGCAGTACTTC; V: TRBV5-1; D: NA; J: TRBJ2-7; size: many
CDR3: CASSLAGTEAYEQYF; DNA: TGCGCCAGCAGCTTGGCGGGGACGGAAGCCTACGAGCAGTACTTC; V: TRBV5-1; D: NA; J: TRBJ2-7; size: many
CDR3: CASSLPKQGNEQFF; DNA: TGCGCCAGCAGCTTGCCTAAACAGGGAAATGAGCAGTTCTTC; V: TRBV5-1; D: NA; J: TRBJ2-1; size: many
CDR3: CASSLVRNEETQYF; DNA: TGTGCCAGCAGCCTCGTCAGGAATGAGGAGACCCAGTACTTC; V: TRBV7-8; D: NA; J: TRBJ2-5; size: many
CDR3: CASSTDGNFYEQYF; DNA: TGTGCCAGCAGCACGGACGGAAACTTCTACGAGCAGTACTTC; V: TRBV11-2; D: NA; J: TRBJ2-7; size: many